One TCR beta chain is described in this entry. These data belong to a study of blood T cell repertoires in COVID-19. Participant age was roughly 18 to 89 years, and participants resided in roughly 25 US areas. Authors' data handling: Reference gene primer amplification gave nucleated cell count estimates. Produced via immunoSEQ multiplex PCR; TCRdb's table is partial and in-frame only. Clone size and the V and J calls come from that table; the DNA yielded D and trimming. The sample yields approximately 200,000 clones, around 87% seen once. J gave up 5 bases and V 5 bases, and 7 bases lay outside the gene matches. Germline values: CDR1 SEHNR, CDR2 FQNEAQ (reference sequence). The CDR3 runs 16 residues.

The sequencing sample was made of PBMCs or T cells enriched from blood (not recorded which). This chain joins TRBV7-9 and TRBJ2-3; 13 bases are a match to TRBD2. This receptor was taken from a woman aged 18 to 35 in a cohort exposed to, infected with or recovered from COVID-19 (not recorded which). The CDR3 reads CASSSRTSGRQDTQYF. The CDR3 DNA is TGTGCCAGCAGCAGCCGGACTAGCGGGAGACAAGATACGCAGTATTTT.